This TCR beta chain stems from a study of OX40 agonist ivuxolimab in advanced cancers. V was trimmed by 3 bases and J by 1 base, leaving 15 bases between them. Germline CDR1 reads MDHEN; CDR2 reads SYDVKM. This CDR3 has 16 amino acids. A remark on this clone: What it recognizes is unknown.

Baseline was the first blood sampling point, followed by cycle 4 day 1 and cycle 7 day 1. The table came from immunoSEQ multiplex PCR; TCRdb's copy has only in-frame clones and leaves some out. Of some 99,000 clones in the sample, about nine tenths were seen once. Broader study findings: Antigen targets of the expanded peripheral T cells went undetermined.

The TCR originated in an adult with an advanced solid tumor such as melanoma, head and neck, liver or kidney cancer. This sequence joins TRBV28 and TRBJ1-1; possibly TRBD1 for D (6 bases). Sequenced here: CD4+ or CD8+ T cells sorted from blood, sampled in a trial of the OX40 agonist ivuxolimab. As DNA, the CDR3 is TGTGCCAGCAGTTTCCCCAGGGGCGGGAGGAACACTGAAGCTTTCTTT. This translates into CASSFPRGGRNTEAFF.